These T cell receptor beta chains were read from a single sample in a study of technical replicates of blood from a few donors. Measured with immunoSEQ multiplex PCR; TCRdb has only the in-frame clones, and not every one. In the table there are about 98,000 clones, around 95% of which are singletons. Sequenced: T cells isolated from PBMCs. These receptors were taken from a human donor in good health. The CDR3 runs from the conserved cysteine through the conserved F or W. The order of the fields is D gene, clone size, V gene, J gene, CDR3 protein, CDR3 DNA. A D gene is named only where the DNA matches it firmly. Size values are once, few and many counts, or a class for expanded clones, and some rows have none.

>-|few|TRBV6-1|TRBJ1-5
CASSAGLQNQPQHF
TGTGCCAGCAGCGCGGGACTACAAAATCAGCCCCAGCATTTT
>-|-|TRBV6-1|TRBJ1-3
CASSEGQTGNTIYF
TGTGCCAGCAGCGAAGGACAGACTGGAAACACCATATATTTT
>TRBD1|-|TRBV10-2|TRBJ1-4
CASSDPGQGSEKLFF
TGCGCCAGCAGTGACCCCGGACAGGGGTCTGAAAAACTGTTTTTT
>TRBD1|-|TRBV12-5|TRBJ2-5
CASGQGAGETQYF
TGTGCTAGTGGTCAGGGGGCGGGGGAGACCCAGTACTTC
>TRBD2|-|TRBV2|TRBJ2-5
CASIPRGGARETQYF
TGTGCCAGCATTCCCCGCGGGGGGGCCCGGGAGACCCAGTACTTC
>-|once|TRBV4-1|TRBJ1-5
CASSQESTPYQPQHF
TGCGCCAGCAGCCAAGAATCGACTCCCTATCAGCCCCAGCATTTT
>-|-|TRBV4-2|TRBJ2-7
CASSAQQGNAYEQYF
TGTGCCAGCAGCGCTCAACAGGGAAACGCCTACGAGCAGTACTTC
>TRBD1|-|TRBV6-5|TRBJ2-7
CASSDRVSGEQYF
TGTGCCAGCTCCGACAGGGTTTCCGGCGAGCAGTACTTC
>-|-|TRBV2|TRBJ2-7
CASSYIDTYEQYF
TGTGCCAGCAGCTATATAGATACCTACGAGCAGTACTTC
>-|-|TRBV28|TRBJ2-5
CASSLLKETQYF
TGTGCCAGCAGTTTACTTAAAGAGACCCAGTACTTC
>-|-|TRBV6-1|TRBJ1-2
CASSVSTGRYGYTF
TGTGCCAGCAGTGTGTCAACAGGGCGGTATGGCTACACCTTC
>-|-|TRBV9|TRBJ1-3
CASSPSGSGNTIYF
TGTGCCAGCAGCCCTTCAGGGTCTGGAAACACCATATATTTT
>-|-|TRBV5-1|TRBJ1-4
CASRSGTGQLNEKLFF
TGCGCCAGCAGATCCGGGACTGGGCAGCTAAATGAAAAACTGTTTTTT
>-|-|TRBV28|TRBJ2-5
CASLPSLLAQGQRQETQYF
TGTGCCAGCCTCCCCTCCCTCCTTGCTCAGGGGCAGAGACAAGAGACCCAGTACTTC
>TRBD1|-|TRBV5-1|TRBJ1-4
CASSLVQGANEKLFF
TGCGCCAGCAGCTTGGTACAGGGGGCCAATGAAAAACTGTTTTTT